Reported below is one TCR beta chain. At one of its ends the junction is not consistent with the germline gene, which may arise from a read error. This entry belongs to a study of CD8+CD57+ T cells in acquired aplastic anemia. Study details: Across the sorted CD4+ and CD8+ cells, DNA amounts averaged approximately 3.1 ug. The study obtained approximately 11 million reads on average for CD4+ cells from healthy donors.

Both TCR beta VDJ combination and CDR3 sequence profiling were carried out. Genomic DNA was the template for this profiling. TCRdb called the reads again in MiXCR, with one record for every CDR3 protein. This sample has under 200,000 distinct CDR3 sequences, with about three fifths found just once. The CDR3 is 14 amino acids. Germline CDR1 reads SGHTS; CDR2 reads YDEGEE. The V and J genes are TRBV5-8 and TRBJ2-2; 7 nucleotides align to TRBD1. The receptor's source is a human donor in good health. Material for sequencing was sorted CD4+, CD8+, or CD8+CD57+ T cells (not recorded which) from PBMCs. For the CDR3, the DNA is TGCGCCAGCAGCTTGACAGGGTCCAACGGGGAGCTGTTTTTT. Amino acids: CASSLTGSNGELFF. The entire variable domain, with the rest obtained from reference TRBV5-8 and TRBJ2-2, is as follows: EAGVTQSPTHLIKTRGQQATLRCSPISGHTSVYWYQQALGLGLQFLLWYDEGEERNRGNFPPRFSGRQFPNYSSELNVNALELEDSALYLCASSLTGSNGELFFGEGSRLTVL.